This TCR beta chain was profiled in a study of graft-versus-host responses after intestinal transplantation. Study overall: The recipients all started with anti-thymocyte globulin induction and then took tacrolimus and steroids for 3 to 4 years.

In regard to this clone: Antigen specificity is unknown.

The assay was immunoSEQ multiplex PCR, and TCRdb's table has in-frame clones only and misses some. The sample has about 110,000 clones, more than 80% seen once. Study observations and caveats: GvH clones detected in recipient marrow included some appearing first in ileum or blood.

The sample in question was unstimulated CD4+ T cells sorted from spleen or lymph node cells, obtained before transplant. This TCR was recovered from a human donor who was the organ donor for an intestinal transplant.

The CDR3 loop reads CASSHLTRPNTEAFF. The CDR3 DNA follows: TGCGCCAGCAGCCACCTGACCCGCCCGAACACTGAAGCTTTCTTT. The V gene is TRBV4-1, the J gene TRBJ1-1; D gene ambiguous. The CDR3 is made up of 15 amino acids. V was cut by 3 bases and J by 1 base, with 12 bases left in between. Germline V CDR1 and CDR2: MGHRA, YSYEKL.